The rows below give T cell receptor beta chains drawn from one sample of a study of blood T cell repertoires in COVID-19. The method was immunoSEQ multiplex PCR; TCRdb's version includes in-frame clones alone and lacks a portion of them. The table has about 160,000 clones, 82% seen once; the top ten hold about 10%. The sequencing input was peripheral blood. The receptors derive from a woman older than 75 with active or convalescent COVID-19. Each CDR3 is given with its conserved first and last residue. The order of the fields is CDR3 protein, V gene.

CDR3 protein: CASSETLAGAADTQYF
V gene: TRBV25-1

CDR3 protein: CASSLARSGELFF
V gene: TRBV5-4

CDR3 protein: CASRATGRNTEAFF
V gene: TRBV9

CDR3 protein: CASSFGYHAEQFF
V gene: TRBV5-1

CDR3 protein: CASRKDRGNEKLFF
V gene: TRBV6-4

CDR3 protein: CASRTPDRAYSPLHF
V gene: TRBV28

CDR3 protein: CASSPGTSGYYNEQFF
V gene: TRBV3-1/TRBV3-2

CDR3 protein: CAWSPPRQGFTEAFF
V gene: TRBV30

CDR3 protein: CASSEGTSANNEQFF
V gene: TRBV2

CDR3 protein: CASSPRTSGGYNEQFF
V gene: TRBV9

CDR3 protein: CASRLIQGYGYTF
V gene: TRBV6-6

CDR3 protein: CASSQVTGGDGYTF
V gene: TRBV14

CDR3 protein: CASSYSNFDFNQPQHF
V gene: TRBV6-6

CDR3 protein: CASSSNRGEKLFF
V gene: TRBV5-1

CDR3 protein: CASSEGVGGYQPQHF
V gene: TRBV6-1

CDR3 protein: CASSPLREKLFF
V gene: TRBV18

CDR3 protein: CASSPGPYYGYTF
V gene: TRBV4-1

CDR3 protein: CASSLETDTQYF
V gene: TRBV5-1

CDR3 protein: CASSYSGGRENQPQHF
V gene: TRBV6-6

CDR3 protein: CASSEQGGSNQPQHF
V gene: TRBV11-2

CDR3 protein: CASRRTSGSPGELFF
V gene: TRBV11-3

CDR3 protein: CASSESGTRFPLHF
V gene: TRBV6-1

CDR3 protein: CSVGALAGAAGDTQYF
V gene: TRBV29-1

CDR3 protein: CASSLVGTDNEKLFF
V gene: TRBV28

CDR3 protein: CASSPGGVGNIQYF
V gene: TRBV11-2

CDR3 protein: CASLINGGTEAFF
V gene: TRBV6-5

CDR3 protein: CASSLGPVYEQYF
V gene: TRBV28

CDR3 protein: CASSLMGQSADTQYF
V gene: TRBV5-1

CDR3 protein: CASGHRGRGEKLFF
V gene: TRBV5-1

CDR3 protein: CASSPLGTNLIQTQYF
V gene: TRBV28

CDR3 protein: CASRPTGTGNYEQYF
V gene: TRBV28

CDR3 protein: CASSPESGGTGELFF
V gene: TRBV5-1

CDR3 protein: CASSVPTSLRTEAFF
V gene: TRBV19

CDR3 protein: CASSEVPRGEAFF
V gene: TRBV6-1

CDR3 protein: CASTLQGATDTQYF
V gene: TRBV19

CDR3 protein: CASQSGQTNTEAFF
V gene: TRBV6-5